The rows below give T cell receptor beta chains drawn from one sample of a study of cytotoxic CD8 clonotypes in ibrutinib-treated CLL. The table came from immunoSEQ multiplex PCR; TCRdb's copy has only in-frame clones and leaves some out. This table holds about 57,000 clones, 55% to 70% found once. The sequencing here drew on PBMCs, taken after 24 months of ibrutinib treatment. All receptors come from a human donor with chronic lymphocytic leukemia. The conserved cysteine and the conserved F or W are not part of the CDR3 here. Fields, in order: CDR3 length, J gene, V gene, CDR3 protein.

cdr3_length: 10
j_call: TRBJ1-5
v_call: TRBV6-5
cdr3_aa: ASRQGYQPQH

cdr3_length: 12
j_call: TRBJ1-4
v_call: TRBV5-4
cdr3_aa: ASSLQSGEGKLF

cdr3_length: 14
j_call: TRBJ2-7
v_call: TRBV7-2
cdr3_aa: ASSFSSLAGSYEQY

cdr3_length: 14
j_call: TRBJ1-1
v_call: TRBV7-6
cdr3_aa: ASSFLSNRGLGGAF

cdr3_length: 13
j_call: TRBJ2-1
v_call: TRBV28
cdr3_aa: ASSHRTTGANEQF

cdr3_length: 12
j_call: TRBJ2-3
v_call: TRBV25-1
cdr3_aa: ASSRGWDTDTQY

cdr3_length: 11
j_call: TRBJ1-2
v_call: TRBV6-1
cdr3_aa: ASSAQGIRGYT

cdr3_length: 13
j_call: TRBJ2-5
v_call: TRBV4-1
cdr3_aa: ASSYAPMSGETQY

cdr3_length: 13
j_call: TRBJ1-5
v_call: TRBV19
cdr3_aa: ASSIVSFGIQPQH

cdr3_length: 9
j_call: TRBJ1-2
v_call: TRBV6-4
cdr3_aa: ASSDGGGYT